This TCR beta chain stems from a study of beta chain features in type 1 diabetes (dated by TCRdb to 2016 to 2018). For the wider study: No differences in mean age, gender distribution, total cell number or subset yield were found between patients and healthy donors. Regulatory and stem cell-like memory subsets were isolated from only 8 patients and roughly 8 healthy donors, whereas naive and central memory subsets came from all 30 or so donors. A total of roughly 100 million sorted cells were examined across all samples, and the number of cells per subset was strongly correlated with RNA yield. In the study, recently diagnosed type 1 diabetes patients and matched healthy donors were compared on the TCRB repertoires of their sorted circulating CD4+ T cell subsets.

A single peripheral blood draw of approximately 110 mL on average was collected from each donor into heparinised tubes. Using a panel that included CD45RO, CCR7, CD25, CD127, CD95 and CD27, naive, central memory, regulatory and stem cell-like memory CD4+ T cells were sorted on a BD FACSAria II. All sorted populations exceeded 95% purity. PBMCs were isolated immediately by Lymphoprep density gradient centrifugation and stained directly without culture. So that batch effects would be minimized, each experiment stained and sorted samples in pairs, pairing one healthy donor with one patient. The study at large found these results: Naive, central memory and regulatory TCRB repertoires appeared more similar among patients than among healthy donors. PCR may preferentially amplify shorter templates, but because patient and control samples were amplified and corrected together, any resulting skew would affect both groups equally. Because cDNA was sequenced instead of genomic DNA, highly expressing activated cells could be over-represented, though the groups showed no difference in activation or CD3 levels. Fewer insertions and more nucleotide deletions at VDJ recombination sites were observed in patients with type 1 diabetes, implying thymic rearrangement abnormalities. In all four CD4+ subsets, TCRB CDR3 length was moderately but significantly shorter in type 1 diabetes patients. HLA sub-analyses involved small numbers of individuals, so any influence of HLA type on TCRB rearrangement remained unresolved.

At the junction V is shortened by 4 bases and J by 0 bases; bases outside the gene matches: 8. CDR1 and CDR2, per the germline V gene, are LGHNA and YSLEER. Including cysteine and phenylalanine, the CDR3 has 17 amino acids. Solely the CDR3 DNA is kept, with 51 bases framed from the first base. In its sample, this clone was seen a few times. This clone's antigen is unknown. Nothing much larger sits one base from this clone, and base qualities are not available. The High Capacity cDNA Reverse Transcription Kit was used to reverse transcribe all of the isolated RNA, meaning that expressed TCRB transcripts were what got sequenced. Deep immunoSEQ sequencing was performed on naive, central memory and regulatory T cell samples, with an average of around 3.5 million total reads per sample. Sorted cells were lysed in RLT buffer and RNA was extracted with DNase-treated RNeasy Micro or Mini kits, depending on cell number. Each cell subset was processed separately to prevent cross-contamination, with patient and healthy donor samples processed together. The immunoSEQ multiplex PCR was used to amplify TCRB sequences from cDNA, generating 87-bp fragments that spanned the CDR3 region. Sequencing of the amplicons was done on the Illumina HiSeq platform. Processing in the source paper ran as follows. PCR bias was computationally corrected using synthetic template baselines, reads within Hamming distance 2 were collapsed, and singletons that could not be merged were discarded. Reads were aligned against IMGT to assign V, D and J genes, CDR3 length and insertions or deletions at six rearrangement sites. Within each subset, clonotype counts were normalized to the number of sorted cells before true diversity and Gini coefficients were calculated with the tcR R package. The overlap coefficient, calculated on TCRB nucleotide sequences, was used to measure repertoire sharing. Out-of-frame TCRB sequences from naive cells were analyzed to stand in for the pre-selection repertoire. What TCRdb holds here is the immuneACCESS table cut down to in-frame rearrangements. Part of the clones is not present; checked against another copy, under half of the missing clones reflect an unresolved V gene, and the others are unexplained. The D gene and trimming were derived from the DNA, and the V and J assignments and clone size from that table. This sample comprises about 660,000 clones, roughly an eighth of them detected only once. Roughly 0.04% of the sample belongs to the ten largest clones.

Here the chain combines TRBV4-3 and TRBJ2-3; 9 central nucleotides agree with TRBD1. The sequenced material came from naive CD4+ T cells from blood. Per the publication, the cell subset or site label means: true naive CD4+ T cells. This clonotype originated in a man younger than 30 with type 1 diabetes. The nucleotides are TGCGCCAGCAGCCGATCACAGGGGGCCGTTAGCACAGATACGCAGTATTTT. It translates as CASSRSQGAVSTDTQYF.